This T cell receptor (beta chain) was profiled in a study of cytomegalovirus exposure and HLA in healthy donors. Study-wide findings and caveats: Analysis performed later found more than 15,000 TCR beta sequences associated with HLA alleles at 0.05 false discovery rate. A few of the chains that were CMV-associated were confirmed in vitro to be specific for CMV antigens. Per published reports, the classifier diagnosed cytomegalovirus status with high specificity and sensitivity. When a later analysis was performed, an Asian-associated ancestry cluster reportedly had fewer N-insertions than the roughly 640-donor mean.

This CDR3 has 17 amino acids. Deletions cut 0 bases from V and 1 base from J, with 14 bases between. The germline gives CDR1 SGDLS, CDR2 YYNGEE. The PCR contained 60 Vbeta and 13 Jbeta primers. The method was immunoSEQ multiplex PCR; TCRdb's version includes in-frame clones alone and lacks a portion of them. The table has 85,000 to 110,000 clones, 60% to 70% seen once; the top ten hold 3% to 4%. Note on this clone: Its target is not known.

The receptor was isolated from a woman aged 50 to 60 in good health and CMV-seronegative. The chain employs TRBV9 and TRBJ2-1; maybe TRBD2 (5 bases). Sequences were obtained from PBMCs. CDR3 loop: CASSVDPRGGSYNEQFF. The CDR3 nucleotides read TGTGCCAGCAGCGTAGACCCTCGGGGTGGATCCTACAATGAGCAGTTCTTC.